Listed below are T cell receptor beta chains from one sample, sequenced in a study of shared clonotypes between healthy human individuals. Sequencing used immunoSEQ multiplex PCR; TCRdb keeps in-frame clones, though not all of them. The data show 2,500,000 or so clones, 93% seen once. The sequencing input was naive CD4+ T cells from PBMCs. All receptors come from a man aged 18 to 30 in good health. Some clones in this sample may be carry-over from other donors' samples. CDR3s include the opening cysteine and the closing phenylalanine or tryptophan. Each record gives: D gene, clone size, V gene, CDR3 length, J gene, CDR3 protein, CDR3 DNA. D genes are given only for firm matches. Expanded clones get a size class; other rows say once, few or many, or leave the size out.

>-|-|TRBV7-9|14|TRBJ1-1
CASSFLRVGTEAFF
TGTGCCAGCAGCTTCCTCAGGGTAGGCACTGAAGCTTTCTTT
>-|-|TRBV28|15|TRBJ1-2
CASISTGYSRRGYTF
TGTGCCAGCATATCAACAGGATACTCAAGACGTGGCTACACCTTC
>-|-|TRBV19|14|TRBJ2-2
CASSPTNFPGELFF
TGTGCCAGTAGTCCGACCAATTTTCCCGGGGAGCTGTTTTTT
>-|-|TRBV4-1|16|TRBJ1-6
CASSQDSGQKYSPLHF
TGCGCCAGCAGCCAAGATTCGGGGCAGAAGTATTCACCCCTCCACTTT
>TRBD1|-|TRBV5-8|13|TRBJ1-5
CASSPDRDQPQHF
TGTGCCAGCAGCCCTGACAGGGATCAGCCCCAGCATTTT
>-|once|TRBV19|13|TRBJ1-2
CASSMQRDYGYTF
TGTGCCAGTAGTATGCAACGGGACTATGGCTACACCTTC
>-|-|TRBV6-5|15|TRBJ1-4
CASSPDRLSGEKLFF
TGTGCCAGCTCACCCGACAGACTGTCAGGTGAAAAACTGTTTTTT
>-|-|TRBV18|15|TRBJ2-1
CASSTDQLSYNEQFF
TGTGCCAGCTCGACAGACCAGTTGTCCTACAATGAGCAGTTCTTC
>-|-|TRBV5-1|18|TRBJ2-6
CASSLVWQGITGANVLTF
TGCGCCAGCAGCTTGGTTTGGCAGGGGATCACTGGGGCCAACGTCCTGACTTTC
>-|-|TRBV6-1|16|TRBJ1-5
CASSEEPRLLNQPQHF
TGTGCCAGCAGTGAAGAACCCCGGCTACTCAATCAGCCCCAGCATTTT
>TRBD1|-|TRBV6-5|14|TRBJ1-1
CASRPDRVNTEAFF
TGTGCCAGCAGGCCCGACAGGGTGAACACTGAAGCTTTCTTT
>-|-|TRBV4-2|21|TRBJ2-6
CASSQIRGGGPASSGANVLTF
TGTGCCAGCAGCCAAATCAGGGGTGGGGGGCCCGCTTCCTCTGGGGCCAACGTCCTGACTTTC
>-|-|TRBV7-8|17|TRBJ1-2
CASSIFGVAGMNYGYTF
TGTGCCAGCAGCATATTCGGGGTGGCAGGGATGAACTATGGCTACACCTTC
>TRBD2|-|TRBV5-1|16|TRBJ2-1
CASRLAGGSSYNEQFF
TGCGCCAGCCGACTAGCGGGAGGTAGTTCCTACAATGAGCAGTTCTTC
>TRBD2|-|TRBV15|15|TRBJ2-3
CATSREGTIEGTQYF
TGTGCCACCAGCAGAGAGGGGACTATCGAGGGGACGCAGTATTTT
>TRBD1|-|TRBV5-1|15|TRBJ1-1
CASSSRDRGNTEAFF
TGCGCCAGCAGCAGCCGCGACAGGGGGAACACTGAAGCTTTCTTT
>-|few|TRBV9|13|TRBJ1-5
CASSVAPNQPQHF
TGTGCCAGCAGCGTAGCTCCAAATCAGCCCCAGCATTTT
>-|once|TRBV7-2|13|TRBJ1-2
CASSQVREGGYTF
TGTGCCAGCAGCCAGGTCCGGGAAGGAGGCTACACCTTC
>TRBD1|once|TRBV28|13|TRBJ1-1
CASRDRGGTEAFF
TGTGCCAGCAGGGACAGGGGGGGCACTGAAGCTTTCTTT
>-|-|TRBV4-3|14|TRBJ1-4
CASSHEGGNEKLFF
TGCGCCAGCAGCCATGAGGGGGGGAATGAAAAACTGTTTTTT
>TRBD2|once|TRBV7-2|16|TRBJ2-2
CASSLTSGSVTGELFF
TGTGCCAGCAGCTTAACTAGCGGGAGTGTCACCGGGGAGCTGTTTTTT
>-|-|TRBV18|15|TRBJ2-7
CASSPTGLLSYEQYF
TGTGCCAGCTCACCGACAGGACTTCTCTCCTACGAGCAGTACTTC
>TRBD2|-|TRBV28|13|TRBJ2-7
CASTSGNSYEQYF
TGTGCCAGCACAAGCGGGAACTCCTACGAGCAGTACTTC
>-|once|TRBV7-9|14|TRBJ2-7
CASSPRLSSYEQYF
TGTGCCAGCAGCCCCAGGCTAAGCTCCTACGAGCAGTACTTC
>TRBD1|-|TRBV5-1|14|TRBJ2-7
CASRPGTGYYEQYF
TGCGCCAGCAGACCCGGGACAGGCTACTACGAGCAGTACTTC
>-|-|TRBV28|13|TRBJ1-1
CASSLPAGTEAFF
TGTGCCAGCAGTTTACCGGCGGGGACTGAAGCTTTCTTT
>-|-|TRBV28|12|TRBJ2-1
CASSLRVYEQFF
TGTGCCAGCAGTTTACGGGTGTACGAGCAGTTCTTC
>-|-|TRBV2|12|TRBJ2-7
CASRGGSYEQYF
TGTGCCAGCAGGGGGGGCTCCTACGAGCAGTACTTC
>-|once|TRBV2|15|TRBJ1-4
CASQGGGTTNEKLFF
TGTGCCAGCCAAGGTGGGGGAACAACTAATGAAAAACTGTTTTTT
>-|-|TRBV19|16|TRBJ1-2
CASSIGPQRTNYGYTF
TGTGCCAGTAGTATAGGACCCCAGCGAACTAACTATGGCTACACCTTC
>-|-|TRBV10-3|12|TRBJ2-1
CAISEGGNEQFF
TGTGCCATCAGTGAGGGCGGCAATGAGCAGTTCTTC
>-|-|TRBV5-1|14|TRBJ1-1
CASSFNGVLSEAFF
TGCGCCAGCAGCTTCAACGGGGTTCTCTCTGAAGCTTTCTTT
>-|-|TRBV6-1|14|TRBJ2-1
CASRKYLGDNEQFF
TGTGCCAGCAGGAAGTACCTGGGGGACAATGAGCAGTTCTTC
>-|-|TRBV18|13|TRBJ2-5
CASSPGTQETQYF
TGTGCCAGCTCACCGGGGACCCAAGAGACCCAGTACTTC
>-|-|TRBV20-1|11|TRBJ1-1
CSALGLTEAFF
TGCAGTGCCCTGGGTCTAACTGAAGCTTTCTTT
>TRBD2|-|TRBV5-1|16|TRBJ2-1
CASSLVGLAGSNEQFF
TGCGCCAGCAGCTTGGTTGGACTAGCGGGGTCGAATGAGCAGTTCTTC
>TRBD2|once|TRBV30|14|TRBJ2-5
CAWSVLAGGETQYF
TGTGCCTGGAGTGTTCTGGCGGGAGGAGAGACCCAGTACTTC
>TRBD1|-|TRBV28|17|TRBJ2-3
CASSNEGQGVWGDTQYF
TGTGCCAGCAGTAATGAGGGACAGGGTGTTTGGGGAGATACGCAGTATTTT
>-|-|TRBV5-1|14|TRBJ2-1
CASSFISREDEQFF
TGCGCCAGCAGCTTCATTTCGCGCGAGGATGAGCAGTTCTTC
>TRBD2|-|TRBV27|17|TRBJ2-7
CASRRLAGGPASYEQYF
TGTGCCAGCAGGAGACTAGCGGGAGGACCAGCCTCCTACGAGCAGTACTTC
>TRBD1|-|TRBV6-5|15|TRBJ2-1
CASRRQGGTGDEQFF
TGTGCCAGCAGGAGACAGGGGGGCACAGGGGATGAGCAGTTCTTC
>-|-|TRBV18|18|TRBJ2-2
CASSPTRRDTSNTGELFF
TGTGCCAGCTCACCTACTCGACGGGACACTTCGAACACCGGGGAGCTGTTTTTT
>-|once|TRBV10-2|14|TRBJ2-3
CASKERTSTDTQYF
TGCGCCAGCAAGGAGAGGACTAGCACAGATACGCAGTATTTT
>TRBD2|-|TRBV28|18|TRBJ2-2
CASSFPGLAGGPDGELFF
TGTGCCAGCAGTTTCCCCGGACTAGCGGGAGGGCCCGACGGGGAGCTGTTTTTT
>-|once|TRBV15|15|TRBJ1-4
CATSREAGSNEKLFF
TGTGCCACCAGCAGAGAGGCGGGGTCTAATGAAAAACTGTTTTTT
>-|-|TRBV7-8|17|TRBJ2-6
CASSLDRLLSGANVLTF
TGTGCCAGCAGCTTAGACAGGTTACTCTCTGGGGCCAACGTCCTGACTTTC